These T cell receptor beta chains were read from a single sample in a study of blood T cell repertoires in COVID-19. Only in-frame clones appear in the TCRdb table, and some are missing; sequencing was by immunoSEQ multiplex PCR. The table lists about 310,000 clones, around nine tenths of them singletons. The sequencing input was peripheral blood. These TCRs come from a man between 65 and 79 years old with acute or convalescent COVID-19. The conserved cysteine and the conserved F or W are not part of the CDR3 here.

J: TRBJ1-1
V: TRBV28
CDR3: ASSSGNRNTEAF

J: TRBJ2-3
V: TRBV21-1
CDR3: ASSRSPGQENGRGDTQY

J: TRBJ2-7
V: TRBV7-2
CDR3: ASSLVQSYEQY

J: TRBJ2-7
V: TRBV12-3/TRBV12-4
CDR3: ASSPQFYEQY

J: TRBJ1-4
V: TRBV27
CDR3: ASSLPLGLTGGDEKLF

J: TRBJ1-5
V: TRBV5-5
CDR3: ASSNGQGYQPQH

J: TRBJ1-2
V: TRBV28
CDR3: ASSLGRTYGYT

J: TRBJ2-1
V: TRBV13
CDR3: ASSSALAGSYNEQF

J: TRBJ2-5
V: TRBV20-1
CDR3: SASYGGVETQY

J: TRBJ2-5
V: TRBV27
CDR3: ATRPLASGETQY

J: TRBJ1-5
V: TRBV29-1
CDR3: SVKAGQGQPQH

J: TRBJ2-1
V: TRBV3-1/TRBV3-2
CDR3: ASSSRGDYNEQF

J: TRBJ2-7
V: TRBV27
CDR3: ASRPPGTGGSEGNYEQY

J: TRBJ1-2
V: TRBV7-2
CDR3: ASSTRGGPQYYGYT

J: TRBJ2-5
V: TRBV24-1
CDR3: ATSESDRGIQETQY

J: TRBJ2-1
V: TRBV9
CDR3: ASSATERGVDSYNEQF

J: TRBJ2-1
V: TRBV29-1
CDR3: SVVGKVGLAYNEQF

J: TRBJ1-5
V: TRBV15
CDR3: ATSRVQGGNQPQH

J: TRBJ2-1
V: TRBV10-3
CDR3: AISESFGSYEQF

J: TRBJ1-5
V: TRBV24-1
CDR3: ATRFRDREVDGNQPQH

J: TRBJ1-1
V: TRBV4-2
CDR3: ASSQVQVRGEAF

J: TRBJ1-1
V: TRBV6-2/TRBV6-3
CDR3: ASSYRIPPGSNTEAF

J: TRBJ1-1
V: TRBV7-2
CDR3: ASSPQGEGTEAF

J: TRBJ1-5
V: TRBV3-1/TRBV3-2
CDR3: ASSHTTGRTGPQH

J: TRBJ1-4
V: TRBV5-1
CDR3: ASSSTGEEKLF

J: TRBJ1-2
V: TRBV9
CDR3: ASAGDSGYT

J: TRBJ2-1
V: TRBV5-5
CDR3: ASSFLGGQGLVNEQF

J: TRBJ2-1
V: TRBV5-4
CDR3: ASSPRLGTEQF

J: TRBJ1-2
V: TRBV6-5
CDR3: ASSEGTGWGYT

J: TRBJ1-4
V: TRBV29-1
CDR3: SVTGGATNEKLF

J: TRBJ1-1
V: TRBV5-1
CDR3: ASSLVPGTGAEAF

J: TRBJ1-2
V: TRBV14
CDR3: ASSHYNRGNYGYT

J: TRBJ1-5
V: TRBV7-2
CDR3: ASSPATGDGNQPQH

J: TRBJ2-7
V: TRBV6-5
CDR3: ASSLHSEQY

J: TRBJ2-1
V: TRBV6-5
CDR3: ASSMGLAGVGEQF

J: TRBJ1-5
V: TRBV10-3
CDR3: AISESDNRGYSNQPQH

J: TRBJ2-1
V: TRBV20-1
CDR3: SATGNEQF

J: TRBJ2-1
V: TRBV9
CDR3: ASSAPAGGLVYEQF

J: TRBJ2-3
V: TRBV4-1
CDR3: ASSQDGGGAITDTQY

J: TRBJ1-2
V: TRBV3-1/TRBV3-2
CDR3: ASSQASGRGPGYT

J: TRBJ2-7
V: TRBV7-2
CDR3: ASSTTTRKQY

J: TRBJ1-5
V: TRBV5-4
CDR3: ASSLDRGSQPQH

J: TRBJ2-2
V: TRBV11-3
CDR3: ASGGGLAFGSTGELF

J: TRBJ2-3
V: TRBV6-5
CDR3: ASSYGERRVADTQY

J: TRBJ1-2
V: TRBV4-2
CDR3: ASSQEGVAGLGYGYT